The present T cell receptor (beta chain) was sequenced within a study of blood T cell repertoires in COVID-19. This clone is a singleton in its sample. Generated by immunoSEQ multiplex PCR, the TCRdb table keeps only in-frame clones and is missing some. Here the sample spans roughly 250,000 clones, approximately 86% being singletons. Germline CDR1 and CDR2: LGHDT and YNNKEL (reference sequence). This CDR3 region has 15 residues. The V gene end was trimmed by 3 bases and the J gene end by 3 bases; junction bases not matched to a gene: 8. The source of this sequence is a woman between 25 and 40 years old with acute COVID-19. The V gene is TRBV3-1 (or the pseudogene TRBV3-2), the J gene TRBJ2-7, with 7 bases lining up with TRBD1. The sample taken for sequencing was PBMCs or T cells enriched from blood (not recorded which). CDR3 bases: TGTGCCAGCAGCCAGGAAAGACAGGGTCTCTACGAGCAGTACTTC. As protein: CASSQERQGLYEQYF.